This TCR beta chain is drawn from a study of blood T cells in healthy people across ages. Study context: Template switching captured about one barcoded beta molecule per two T cells. Study outcomes and limitations: Long-lived donors had more naive CD4+ cells and higher diversity than aged donors.

Primers used in a second PCR of about 7 to 12 cycles were a sample-barcoded 5' primer and a J-beta primer mix. Through a template-switch adaptor with 12 random nucleotides, each cDNA molecule received a tag. Via MiXCR, TCRdb re-called the 5' RACE reads, giving one row per CDR3 protein. The sample includes fewer than 2,000,000 distinct CDR3 sequences, 35% to 50% of them seen just once. Whenever a sample was processed, at least 6.5 million PBMCs were isolated. In the case of this clonotype: The antigen is not known.

Trimming removed 4 bases at V and 8 bases at J, with 14 bases between. The CDR3 totals 14 residues. The TCR comes from a human donor in good health. The chain is built from TRBV12-3 or TRBV12-4 and TRBJ1-4; D is perhaps TRBD1 (5 bases). Sequences were obtained from blood. The CDR3 sequence is CASSYGGTEEKLFF. For the CDR3, the DNA is TGTGCCAGCAGTTATGGGGGAACGGAGGAAAAACTGTTTTTT.